A single sample is the source of the 7 T cell receptor beta chains below, sequenced in a study of blood T cell repertoires in COVID-19. Produced via immunoSEQ multiplex PCR; TCRdb's table is partial and in-frame only. This table has fewer than 200,000 clones, around 80% appearing once. Input material: PBMCs or T cells enriched from blood (not recorded which). The receptor source for this set is a woman aged 65 to 85 in a cohort exposed to, infected with or recovered from COVID-19 (not recorded which).

This rearrangement joins TRBV5-1 to TRBJ2-2; 14 positions match TRBD2. The CDR3 runs 21 residues. The germline V gene has CDR1 SGHRS and CDR2 YFSETQ. The V segment lost 1 base and the J segment 0 bases; nucleotides outside the gene matches: 11. This CDR3 reads CASSLTGTSGSGHPNTGELFF. The CDR3 DNA reads as TGCGCCAGCAGCTTGACCGGGACTAGCGGGAGCGGGCACCCGAACACCGGGGAGCTGTTTTTT.

This clone has only a few counts. J is TRBJ1-2 and V is TRBV7-9; maybe TRBD1 (6 bases). The CDR3 covers 15 residues. Between the trimmed V and J ends, which lost 1 base and 0 bases, there was a span of 9 bases. Germline CDR1 and CDR2: SEHNR and FQNEAQ (reference sequence). In DNA, the CDR3 is TGTGCCAGCAGCTTAGGACAGGCGGCTAACTATGGCTACACCTTC. Translation: CASSLGQAANYGYTF. Based on the CDR3 plus reference TRBV7-9 and TRBJ1-2, the full variable domain is DTGVSQNPRHKITKRGQNVTFRCDPISEHNRLYWYRQTLGQGPEFLTYFQNEAQLEKSRLLSDRFSAERPKGSFSTLEIQRTEQGDSAMYLCASSLGQAANYGYTFGSGTRLTVV.

The V gene is TRBV21-1, the J gene TRBJ1-4; the listed D gene, TRBD1, was not tested against the DNA. TRBV21-1 is a recognized pseudogene. The CDR3 is 23 amino acids. CDR3 loop: CASSKAKTGRKVRYRATNEKLFF. CDR3 DNA sequence: TGTGCCAGCAGCAAAGCAAAAACAGGGAGAAAGGTGAGGTACAGAGCAACTAATGAAAAACTGTTTTTT.

The table lists this clone with many counts. V gene TRBV10-1 combines with J gene TRBJ1-1; TRBD1 matches at 7 bases. Germline-derived CDR1 and CDR2 are WNHNN and SYGVQD (reference sequence). The V segment lost 6 bases and the J segment 0 bases; nucleotides outside the gene matches: 7. The CDR3 contains 15 residues. The CDR3 DNA reads TGCGCCAGCAGGGAGGGGACAGACCTGAACACTGAAGCTTTCTTT. Translated: CASREGTDLNTEAFF.

V gene TRBV5-6 combines with J gene TRBJ1-1; D is undetermined. With 1 base removed from V and 1 base from J, the gap between germline ends came to 11 bases. Germline V gives CDR1 SGHDT, CDR2 YYEEEE. CDR3 length equals 15 residues. The CDR3 DNA reads TGTGCCAGCAGCTTGTACGGTTCGGGGAACACTGAAGCTTTCTTT. It encodes CASSLYGSGNTEAFF. Supplemented by reference TRBV5-6 and TRBJ1-1, the full variable domain reads DAGVTQSPTHLIKTRGQQVTLRCSPKSGHDTVSWYQQALGQGPQFIFQYYEEEERQRGNFPDRFSGHQFPNYSSELNVNALLLGDSALYLCASSLYGSGNTEAFFGQGTRLTVV.

As regards this clone: The sample has other DNA sequences that encode this CDR3 too. V and J are TRBV7-8 and TRBJ2-2; maybe TRBD2 (7 bases). Trimming shortened V by 0 bases and J by 6 bases, and 14 bases separated the two germline ends. Germline V gene data show CDR1 as SGHVS and CDR2 as FQNEAQ. CDR3 length: 16 residues. The CDR3 sequence: CASSLALGGAAGELFF. CDR3 bases: TGTGCCAGCAGCTTAGCGTTGGGGGGGGCGGCCGGGGAGCTGTTTTTT.

The chain carries TRBV7-8 and TRBJ2-7; 10 nucleotides line up with TRBD2. The germline V gene has CDR1 SGHVS and CDR2 FQNEAQ. Trimming removed 5 bases from V and 2 bases from J; junction bases left unmatched: 15. CDR3 size: 18 residues. CDR3 sequence (DNA): TGTGCCAGCAGCCTTCTGACTAGCGGGCTTTTAACCCCCTACGAGCAGTACTTC. It encodes CASSLLTSGLLTPYEQYF.